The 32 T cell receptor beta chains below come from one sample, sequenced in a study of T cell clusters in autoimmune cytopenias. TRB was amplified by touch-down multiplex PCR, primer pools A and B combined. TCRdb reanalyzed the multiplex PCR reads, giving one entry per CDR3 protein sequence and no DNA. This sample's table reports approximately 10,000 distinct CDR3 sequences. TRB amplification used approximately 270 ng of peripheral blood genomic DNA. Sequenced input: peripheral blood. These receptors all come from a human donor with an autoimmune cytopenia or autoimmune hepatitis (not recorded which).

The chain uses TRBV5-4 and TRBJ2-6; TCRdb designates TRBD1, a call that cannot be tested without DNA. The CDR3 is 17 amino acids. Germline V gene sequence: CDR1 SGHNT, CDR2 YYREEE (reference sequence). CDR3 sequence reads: CASSPNRGQFGANVLTF.

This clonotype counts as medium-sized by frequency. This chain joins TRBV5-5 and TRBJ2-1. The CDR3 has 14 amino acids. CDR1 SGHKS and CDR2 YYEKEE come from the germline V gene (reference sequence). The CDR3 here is CASSLSGYIAEQFF.

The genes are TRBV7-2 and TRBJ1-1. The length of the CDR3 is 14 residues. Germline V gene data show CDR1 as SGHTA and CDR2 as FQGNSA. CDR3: CASSLFGVGTEAFF.

CDR3 sequence reads: CASSPQAQETQYF. The chain recombines TRBV7-2 with TRBJ2-5. This CDR3 is 13 amino acids long. CDR1 is SGHTA, CDR2 FQGNSA, per germline.

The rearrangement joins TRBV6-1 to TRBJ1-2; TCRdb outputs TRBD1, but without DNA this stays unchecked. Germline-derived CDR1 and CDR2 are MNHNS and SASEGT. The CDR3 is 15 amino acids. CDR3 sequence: CASSERGDRGGGYTF.

The CDR3 reads CASSLTRSYEQYF. The chain recombines TRBV4-3 with TRBJ2-7. The CDR3 covers 13 residues. Germline V gene lookup returns CDR1 LGHNA and CDR2 YSLEER.

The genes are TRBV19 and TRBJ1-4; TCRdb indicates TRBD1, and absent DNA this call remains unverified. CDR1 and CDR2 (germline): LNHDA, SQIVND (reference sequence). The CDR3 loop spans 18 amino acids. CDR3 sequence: CASSPQGSNYLPGEKLFF.

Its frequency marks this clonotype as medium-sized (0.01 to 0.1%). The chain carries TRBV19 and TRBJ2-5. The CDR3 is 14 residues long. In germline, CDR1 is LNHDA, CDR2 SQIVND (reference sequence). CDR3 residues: CASSLAVNQETQYF. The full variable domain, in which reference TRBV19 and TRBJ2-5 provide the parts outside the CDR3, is DGGITQSPKYLFRKEGQNVTLSCEQNLNHDAMYWYRQDPGQGLRLIYYSQIVNDFQKGDIAEGYSVSREKKESFPLTVTSAQKNPTAFYLCASSLAVNQETQYFGPGTRLLVL.

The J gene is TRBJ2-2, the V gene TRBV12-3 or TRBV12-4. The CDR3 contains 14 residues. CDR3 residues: CASRLALNTGELFF.

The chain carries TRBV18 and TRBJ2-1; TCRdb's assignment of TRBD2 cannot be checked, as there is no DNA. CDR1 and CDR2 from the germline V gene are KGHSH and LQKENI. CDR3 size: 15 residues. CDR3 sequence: CASSGGLAGADEQFF.

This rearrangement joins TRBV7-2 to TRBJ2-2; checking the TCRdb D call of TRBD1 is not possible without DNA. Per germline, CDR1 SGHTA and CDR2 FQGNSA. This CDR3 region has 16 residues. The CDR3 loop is CASRSPGTGHTGELFF.

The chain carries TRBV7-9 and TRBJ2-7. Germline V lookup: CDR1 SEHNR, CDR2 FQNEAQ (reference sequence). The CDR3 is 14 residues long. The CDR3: CASSLAEASAEQYF.

CDR3 in amino acids: CASSSNRGRDTQYF. V gene TRBV7-2 combines with J gene TRBJ2-3; TCRdb designates TRBD1, a call that cannot be tested without DNA. The CDR3 sequence is 14 residues long. Germline CDR1 reads SGHTA; CDR2 reads FQGNSA. The whole variable domain, remainder taken from reference TRBV7-2 and TRBJ2-3, is GAGVSQSPSNKVTEKGKDVELRCDPISGHTALYWYRQSLGQGLEFLIYFQGNSAPDKSGLPSDRFSAERTGGSVSTLTIQRTQQEDSAVYLCASSSNRGRDTQYFGPGTRLTVL.

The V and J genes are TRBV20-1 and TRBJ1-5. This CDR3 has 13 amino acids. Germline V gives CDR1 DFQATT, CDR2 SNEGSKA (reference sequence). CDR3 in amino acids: CSAREDADQPQHF.

CDR3 residues: CASSPWDRGTEAFF. The V call is TRBV6-2 or TRBV6-3, the J call TRBJ1-1; the TCRdb D gene call, TRBD1, has no DNA to confirm it. The germline V gene encodes CDR1 MNHEY and CDR2 SVGEGT. The CDR3 sequence is 14 residues long.

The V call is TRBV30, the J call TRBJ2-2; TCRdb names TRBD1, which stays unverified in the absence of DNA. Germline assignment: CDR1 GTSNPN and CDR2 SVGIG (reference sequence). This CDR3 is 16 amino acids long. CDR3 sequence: CAWSVINPRDTGELFF.

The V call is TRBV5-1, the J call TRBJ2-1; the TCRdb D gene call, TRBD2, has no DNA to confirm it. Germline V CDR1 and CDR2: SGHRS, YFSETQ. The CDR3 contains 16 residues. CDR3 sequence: CASSSLSSGGYNEQFF.

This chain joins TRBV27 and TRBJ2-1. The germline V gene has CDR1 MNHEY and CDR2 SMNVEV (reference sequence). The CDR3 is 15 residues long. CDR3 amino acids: CASSLPGWPVGEQFF.

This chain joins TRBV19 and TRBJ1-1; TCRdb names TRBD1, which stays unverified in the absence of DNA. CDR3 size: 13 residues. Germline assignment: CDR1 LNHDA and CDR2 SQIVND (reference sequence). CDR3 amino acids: CASSDRMNTEAFF.

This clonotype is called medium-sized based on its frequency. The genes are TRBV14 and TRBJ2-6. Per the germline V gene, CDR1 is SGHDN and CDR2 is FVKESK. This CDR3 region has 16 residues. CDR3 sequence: CASSQARNSGANVLTF.

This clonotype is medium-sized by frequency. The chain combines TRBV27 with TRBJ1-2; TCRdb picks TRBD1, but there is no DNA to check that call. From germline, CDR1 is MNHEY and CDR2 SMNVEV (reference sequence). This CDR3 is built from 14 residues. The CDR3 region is CASSPTGGPFGYTF.

Here the CDR3 reads CASSSGQSKNYGYTF. The chain joins TRBV12-3 or TRBV12-4 to TRBJ1-2; lacking DNA, the TRBD1 call made by TCRdb goes unchecked. The CDR3 has 15 residues.

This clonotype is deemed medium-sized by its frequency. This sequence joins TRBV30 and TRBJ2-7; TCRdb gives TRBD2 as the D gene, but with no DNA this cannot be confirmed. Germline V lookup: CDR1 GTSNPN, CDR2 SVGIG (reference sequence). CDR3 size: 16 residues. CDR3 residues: CAWSHPGTGGRYEQYF.

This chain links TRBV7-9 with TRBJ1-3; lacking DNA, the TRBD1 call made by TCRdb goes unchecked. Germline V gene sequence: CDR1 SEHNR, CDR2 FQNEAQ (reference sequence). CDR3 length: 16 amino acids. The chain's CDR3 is CASSLRQGYSGNTIYF.

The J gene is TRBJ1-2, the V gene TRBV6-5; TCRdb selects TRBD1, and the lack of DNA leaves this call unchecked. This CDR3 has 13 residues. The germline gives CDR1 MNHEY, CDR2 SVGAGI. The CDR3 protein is CASSGQGIAGYTF.

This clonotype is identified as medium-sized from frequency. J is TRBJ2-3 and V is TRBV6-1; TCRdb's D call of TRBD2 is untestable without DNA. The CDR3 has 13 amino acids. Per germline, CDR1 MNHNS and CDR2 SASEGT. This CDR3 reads CASRLAGGDTQYF.

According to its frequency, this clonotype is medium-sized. The CDR3 reads CASSEGGNSYNEQFF. The chain has TRBV5-4 and TRBJ2-1; TCRdb's D call, TRBD2, is unchecked because there is no DNA. Germline CDR1 is SGHNT and CDR2 is YYREEE (reference sequence). CDR3 length: 15 amino acids.

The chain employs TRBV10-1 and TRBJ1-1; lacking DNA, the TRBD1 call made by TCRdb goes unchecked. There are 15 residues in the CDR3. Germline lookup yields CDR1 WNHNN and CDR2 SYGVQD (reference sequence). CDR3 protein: CASSEFSLTNTEAFF.

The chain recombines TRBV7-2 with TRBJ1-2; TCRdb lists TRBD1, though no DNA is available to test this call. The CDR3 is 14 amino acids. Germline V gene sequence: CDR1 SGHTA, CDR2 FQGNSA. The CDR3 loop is CASSLPGIRGGYTF.

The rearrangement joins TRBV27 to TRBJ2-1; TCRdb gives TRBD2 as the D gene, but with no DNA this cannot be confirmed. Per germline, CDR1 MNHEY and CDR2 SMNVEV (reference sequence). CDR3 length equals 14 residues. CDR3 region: CASSLQGLHNEQFF.

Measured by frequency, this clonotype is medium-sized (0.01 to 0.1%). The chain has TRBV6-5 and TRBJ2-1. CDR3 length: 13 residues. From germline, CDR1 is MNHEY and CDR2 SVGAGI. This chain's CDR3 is CASSYMKGNEQFF.

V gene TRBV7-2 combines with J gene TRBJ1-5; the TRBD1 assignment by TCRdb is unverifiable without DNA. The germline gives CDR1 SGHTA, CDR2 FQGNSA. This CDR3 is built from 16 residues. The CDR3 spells CASSLFFGPGNQPQHF.